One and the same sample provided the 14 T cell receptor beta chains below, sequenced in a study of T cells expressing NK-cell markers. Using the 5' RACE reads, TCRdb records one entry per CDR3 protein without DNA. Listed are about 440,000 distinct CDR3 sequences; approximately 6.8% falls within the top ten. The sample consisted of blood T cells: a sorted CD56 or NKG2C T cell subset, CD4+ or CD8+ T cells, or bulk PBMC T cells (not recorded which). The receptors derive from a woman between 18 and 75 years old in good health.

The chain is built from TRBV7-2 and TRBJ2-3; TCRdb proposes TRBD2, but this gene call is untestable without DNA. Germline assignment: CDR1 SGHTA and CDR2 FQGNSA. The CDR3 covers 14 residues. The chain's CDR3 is CASSSRLAGGTQYF.

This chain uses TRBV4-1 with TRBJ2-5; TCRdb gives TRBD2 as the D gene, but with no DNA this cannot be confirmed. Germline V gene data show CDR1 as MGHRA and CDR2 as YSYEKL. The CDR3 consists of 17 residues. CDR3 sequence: CASSQDFGGVLGETQYF.

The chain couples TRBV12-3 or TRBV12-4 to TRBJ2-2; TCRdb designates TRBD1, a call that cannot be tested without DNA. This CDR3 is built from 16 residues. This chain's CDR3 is CASSPGTGKRDGELFF.

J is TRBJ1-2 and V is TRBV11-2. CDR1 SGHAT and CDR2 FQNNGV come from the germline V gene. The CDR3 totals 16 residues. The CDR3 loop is CASSLVWSATNYGYTF.

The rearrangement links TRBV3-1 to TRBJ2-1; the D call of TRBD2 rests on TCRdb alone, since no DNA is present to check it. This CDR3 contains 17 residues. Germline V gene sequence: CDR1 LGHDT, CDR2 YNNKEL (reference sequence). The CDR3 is CASSQDLGLAGANEQFF.

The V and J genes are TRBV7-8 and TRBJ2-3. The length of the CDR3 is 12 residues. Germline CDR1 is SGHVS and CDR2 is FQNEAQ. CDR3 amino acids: CASSSFRDTQYF.

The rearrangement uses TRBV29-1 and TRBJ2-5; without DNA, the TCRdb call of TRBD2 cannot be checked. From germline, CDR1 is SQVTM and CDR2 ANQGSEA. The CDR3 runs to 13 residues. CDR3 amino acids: CSVFLAIEETQYF.

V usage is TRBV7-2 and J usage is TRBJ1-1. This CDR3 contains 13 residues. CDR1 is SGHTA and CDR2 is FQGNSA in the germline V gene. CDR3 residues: CASSARTGTEAFF.

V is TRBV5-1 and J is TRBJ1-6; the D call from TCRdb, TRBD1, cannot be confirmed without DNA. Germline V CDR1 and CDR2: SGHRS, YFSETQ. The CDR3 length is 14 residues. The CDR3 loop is CASTTGVLNSPLHF.

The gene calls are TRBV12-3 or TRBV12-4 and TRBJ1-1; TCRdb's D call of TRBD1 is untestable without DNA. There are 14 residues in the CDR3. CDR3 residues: CASSSGGEFSEAFF.

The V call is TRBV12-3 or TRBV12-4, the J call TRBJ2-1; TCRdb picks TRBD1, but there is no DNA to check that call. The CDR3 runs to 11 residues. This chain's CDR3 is CASSLRGEQFF.

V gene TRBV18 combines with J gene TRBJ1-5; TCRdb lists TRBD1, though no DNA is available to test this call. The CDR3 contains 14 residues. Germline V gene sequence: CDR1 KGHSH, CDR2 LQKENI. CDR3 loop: CASSRGAGNQPQHF.

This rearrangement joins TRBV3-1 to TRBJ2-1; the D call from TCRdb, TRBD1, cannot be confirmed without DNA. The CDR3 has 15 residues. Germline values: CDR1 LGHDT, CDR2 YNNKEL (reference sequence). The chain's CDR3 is CASSRAGGVYNEQFF.

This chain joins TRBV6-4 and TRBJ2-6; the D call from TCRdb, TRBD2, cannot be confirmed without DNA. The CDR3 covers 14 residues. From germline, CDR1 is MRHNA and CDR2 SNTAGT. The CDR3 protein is CASSEGDSANVLTF.